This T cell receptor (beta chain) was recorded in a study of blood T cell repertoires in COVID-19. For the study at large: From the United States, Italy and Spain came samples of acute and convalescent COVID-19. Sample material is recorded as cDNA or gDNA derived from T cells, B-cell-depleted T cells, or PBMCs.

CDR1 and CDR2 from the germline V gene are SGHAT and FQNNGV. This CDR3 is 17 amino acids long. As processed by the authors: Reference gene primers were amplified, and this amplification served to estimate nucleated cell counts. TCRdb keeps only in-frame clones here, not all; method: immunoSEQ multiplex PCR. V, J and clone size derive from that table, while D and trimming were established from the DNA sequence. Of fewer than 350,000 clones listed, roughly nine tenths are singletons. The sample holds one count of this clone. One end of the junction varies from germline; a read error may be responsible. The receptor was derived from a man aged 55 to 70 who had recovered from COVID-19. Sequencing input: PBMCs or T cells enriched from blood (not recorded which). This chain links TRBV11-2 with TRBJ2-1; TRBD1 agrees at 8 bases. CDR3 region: CASSLDRIGQGMAEQIF. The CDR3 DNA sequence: TGTGCCAGCAGCTTAGATCGTATAGGACAGGGAATGGCTGAGCAGATCTTC.